Sequencing of this T cell receptor (beta chain) was carried out in a study of T cells in localized non-small cell lung cancer. Germline V gives CDR1 MNHEY, CDR2 SVGAGI. Trimming cost V 6 bases and J 5 bases, with 17 bases left between them. CDR3 length equals 14 residues. The method was immunoSEQ multiplex PCR; TCRdb's version includes in-frame clones alone and lacks a portion of them. The repertoire holds around 26,000 clones, 70% to 90% seen once, with around 2.8% in the top ten. The chain employs TRBV6-5 and TRBJ2-7, with D hard to call. The sample in question was peripheral blood, obtained before any cancer treatment. The sequence came from a woman between 18 and 50 years old with stage I lung adenocarcinoma. The CDR3 DNA reads TGTGCCAGCAGCCTTACGGAGTCCAGGAACGAGCAGTACTTC. Amino acid sequence: CASSLTESRNEQYF.